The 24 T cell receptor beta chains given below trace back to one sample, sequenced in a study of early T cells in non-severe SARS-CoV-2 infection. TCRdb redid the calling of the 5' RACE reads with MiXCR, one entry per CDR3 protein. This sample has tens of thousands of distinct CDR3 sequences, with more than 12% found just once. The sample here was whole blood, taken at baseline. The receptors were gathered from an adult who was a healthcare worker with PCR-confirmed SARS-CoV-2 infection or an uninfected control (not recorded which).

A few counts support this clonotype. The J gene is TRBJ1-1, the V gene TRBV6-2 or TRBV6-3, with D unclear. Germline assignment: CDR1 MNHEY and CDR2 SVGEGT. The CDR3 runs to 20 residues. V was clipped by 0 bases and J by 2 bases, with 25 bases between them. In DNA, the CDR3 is TGTGCCAGCAGTTACTCAAGTTGGCTACAAGTCACTCCGGGTAACACTGAAGCTTTCTTT. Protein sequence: CASSYSSWLQVTPGNTEAFF.

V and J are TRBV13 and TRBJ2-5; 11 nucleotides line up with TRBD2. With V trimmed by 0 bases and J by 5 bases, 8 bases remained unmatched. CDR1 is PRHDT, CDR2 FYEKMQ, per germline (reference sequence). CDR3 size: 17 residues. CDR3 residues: CASSLGPGTSGGETQYF. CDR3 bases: TGTGCCAGCAGCTTAGGGCCTGGGACTAGCGGAGGGGAGACCCAGTACTTC.

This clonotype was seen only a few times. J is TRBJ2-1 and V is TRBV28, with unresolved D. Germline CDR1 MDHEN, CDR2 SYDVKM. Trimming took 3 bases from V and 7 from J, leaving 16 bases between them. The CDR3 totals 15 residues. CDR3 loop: CASSFWTLGINEQFF. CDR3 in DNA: TGTGCCAGCAGTTTCTGGACCCTAGGGATAAATGAGCAGTTCTTC.

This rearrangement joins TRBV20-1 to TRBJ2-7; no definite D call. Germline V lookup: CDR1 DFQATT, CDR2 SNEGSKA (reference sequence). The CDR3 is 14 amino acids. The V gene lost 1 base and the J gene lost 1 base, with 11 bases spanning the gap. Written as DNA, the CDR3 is TGCAGTGCTAGAGTCCCTGGTGTATCCTACGAGCAGTACTTC. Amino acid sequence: CSARVPGVSYEQYF.

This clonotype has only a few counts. The CDR3 sequence: CASSVGLAGSTDTQYF. CDR3 nucleotide sequence: TGTGCCAGCAGTGTGGGACTAGCGGGGAGCACAGATACGCAGTATTTT. The V and J genes are TRBV12-3 or TRBV12-4 and TRBJ2-3; TRBD2 matches at 13 bases. The CDR3 is 16 residues long. The V and J ends lost 5 bases and 0 bases, in that order; junction bases with no gene match: 2.

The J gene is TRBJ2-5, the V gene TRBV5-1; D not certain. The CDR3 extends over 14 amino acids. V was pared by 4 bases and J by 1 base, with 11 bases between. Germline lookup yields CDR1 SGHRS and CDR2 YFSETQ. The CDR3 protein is CASSPDGFQETQYF. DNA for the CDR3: TGCGCCAGCAGCCCGGACGGATTCCAAGAGACCCAGTACTTC.

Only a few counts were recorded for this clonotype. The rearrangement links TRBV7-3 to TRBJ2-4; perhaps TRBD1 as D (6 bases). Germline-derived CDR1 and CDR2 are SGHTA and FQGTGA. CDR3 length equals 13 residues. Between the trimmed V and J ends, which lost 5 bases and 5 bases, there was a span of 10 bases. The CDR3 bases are TGTGCCAGCAGCCCCCCAGGGGAAAACATTCAGTACTTC. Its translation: CASSPPGENIQYF.

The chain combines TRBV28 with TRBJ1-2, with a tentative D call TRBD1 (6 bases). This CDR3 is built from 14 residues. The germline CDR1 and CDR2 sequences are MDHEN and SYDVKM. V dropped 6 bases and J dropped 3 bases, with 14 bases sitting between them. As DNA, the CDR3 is TGTGCCAGCAGCACACAGGGCACGTACTATGGCTACACCTTC. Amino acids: CASSTQGTYYGYTF.

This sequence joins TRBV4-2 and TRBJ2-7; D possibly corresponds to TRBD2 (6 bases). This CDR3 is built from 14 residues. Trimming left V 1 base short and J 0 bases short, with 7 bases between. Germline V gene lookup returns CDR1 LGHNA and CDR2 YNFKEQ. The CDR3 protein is CASSQAEGSYEQYF. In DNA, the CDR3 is TGTGCCAGCAGCCAAGCGGAGGGCTCCTACGAGCAGTACTTC.

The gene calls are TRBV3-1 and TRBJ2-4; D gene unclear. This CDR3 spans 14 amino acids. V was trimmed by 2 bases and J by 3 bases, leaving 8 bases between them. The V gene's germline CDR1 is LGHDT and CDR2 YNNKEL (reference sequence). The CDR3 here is CASSQWQFKNIQYF. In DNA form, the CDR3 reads TGTGCCAGCAGCCAATGGCAGTTCAAAAACATTCAGTACTTC.

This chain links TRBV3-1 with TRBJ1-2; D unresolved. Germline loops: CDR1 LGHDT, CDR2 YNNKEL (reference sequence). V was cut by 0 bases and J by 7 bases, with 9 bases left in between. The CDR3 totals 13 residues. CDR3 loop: CASSQDLTAGYTF. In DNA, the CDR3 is TGTGCCAGCAGCCAAGATCTGACGGCTGGCTACACCTTC.

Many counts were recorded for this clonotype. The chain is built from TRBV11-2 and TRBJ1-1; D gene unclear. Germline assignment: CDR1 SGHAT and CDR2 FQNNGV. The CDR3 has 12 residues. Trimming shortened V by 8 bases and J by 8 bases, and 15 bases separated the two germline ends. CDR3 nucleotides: TGTGCCAGCGGTAATTCGGGTCGCGAAGCTTTCTTT. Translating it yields CASGNSGREAFF.

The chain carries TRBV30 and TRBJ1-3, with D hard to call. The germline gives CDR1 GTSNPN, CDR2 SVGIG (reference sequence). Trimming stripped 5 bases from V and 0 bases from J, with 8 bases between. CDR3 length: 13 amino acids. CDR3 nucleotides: TGTGCCTGGGGGGATAGCTCTGGAAACACCATATATTTT. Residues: CAWGDSSGNTIYF.

CDR3 in DNA: TGTGCCAGCAGCCAAGCGGACGGCTCTGGAAACACCATATATTTT. Its translation is CASSQADGSGNTIYF. The chain couples TRBV5-4 to TRBJ1-3; no clear D. The CDR3 runs 15 residues. Trimming cost V 4 bases and J 0 bases, with 11 bases left between them. Germline values: CDR1 SGHNT, CDR2 YYREEE (reference sequence).

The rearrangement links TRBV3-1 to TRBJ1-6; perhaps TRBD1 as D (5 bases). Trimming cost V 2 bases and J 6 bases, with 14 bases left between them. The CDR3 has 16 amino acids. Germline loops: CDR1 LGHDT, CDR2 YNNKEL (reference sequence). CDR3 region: CASSQRQGLFNSPLHF. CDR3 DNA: TGTGCCAGCAGCCAACGGCAGGGACTATTTAATTCACCCCTCCACTTT.

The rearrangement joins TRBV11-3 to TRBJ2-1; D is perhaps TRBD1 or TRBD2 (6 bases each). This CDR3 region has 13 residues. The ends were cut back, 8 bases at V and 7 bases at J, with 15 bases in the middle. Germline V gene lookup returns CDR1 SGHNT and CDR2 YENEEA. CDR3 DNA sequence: TGTGCCAGCTCCGCGGGACAATTAAATGAGCAGTTCTTC. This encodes CASSAGQLNEQFF.

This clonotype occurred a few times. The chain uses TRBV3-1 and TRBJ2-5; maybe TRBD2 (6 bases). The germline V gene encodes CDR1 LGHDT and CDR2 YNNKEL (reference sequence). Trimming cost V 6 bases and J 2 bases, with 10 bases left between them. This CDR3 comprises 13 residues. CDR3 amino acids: CASRSGLQETQYF. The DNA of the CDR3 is TGTGCCAGCAGGTCGGGACTTCAAGAGACCCAGTACTTC.

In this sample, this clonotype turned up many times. CDR3 in DNA: TGTGCCATCAGGGATACGACAGGGTTCAATGAGCAGTTCTTC. Encoded protein: CAIRDTTGFNEQFF. The V and J genes are TRBV10-3 and TRBJ2-1, with TRBD1 identical over 7 bases. After removal of 6 bases from V and 6 bases from J, the junction contained 8 bases not matched to a gene. There are 14 residues in the CDR3. CDR1 is ENHRY, CDR2 SYGVKD, per germline.

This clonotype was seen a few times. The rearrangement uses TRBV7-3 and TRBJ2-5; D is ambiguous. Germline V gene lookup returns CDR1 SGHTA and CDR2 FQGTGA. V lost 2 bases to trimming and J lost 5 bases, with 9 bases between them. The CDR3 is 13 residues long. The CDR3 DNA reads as TGTGCCAGCAGCTTAGACTTCGGGGAGACCCAGTACTTC. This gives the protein CASSLDFGETQYF.

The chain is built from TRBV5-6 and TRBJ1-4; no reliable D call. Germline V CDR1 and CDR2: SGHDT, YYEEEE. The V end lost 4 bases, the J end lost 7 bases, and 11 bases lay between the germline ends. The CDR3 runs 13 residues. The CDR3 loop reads CASSPRPSEKLFF. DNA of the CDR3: TGTGCCAGCAGCCCCAGGCCTTCTGAAAAACTGTTTTTT.

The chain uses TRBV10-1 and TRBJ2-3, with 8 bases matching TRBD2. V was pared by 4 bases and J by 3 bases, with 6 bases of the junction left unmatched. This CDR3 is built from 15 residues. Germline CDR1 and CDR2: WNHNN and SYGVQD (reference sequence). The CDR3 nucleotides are TGCGCCAGCAGTGGAGCGGGAGTCGTTACAGATACGCAGTATTTT. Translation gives CASSGAGVVTDTQYF.

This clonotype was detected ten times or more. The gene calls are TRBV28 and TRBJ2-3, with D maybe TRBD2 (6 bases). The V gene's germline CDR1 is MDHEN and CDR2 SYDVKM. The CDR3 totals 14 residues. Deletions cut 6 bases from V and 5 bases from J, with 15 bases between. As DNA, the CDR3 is TGTGCCAGCAGGAACCGGGACTTCCGAGATACGCAGTATTTT. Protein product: CASRNRDFRDTQYF.

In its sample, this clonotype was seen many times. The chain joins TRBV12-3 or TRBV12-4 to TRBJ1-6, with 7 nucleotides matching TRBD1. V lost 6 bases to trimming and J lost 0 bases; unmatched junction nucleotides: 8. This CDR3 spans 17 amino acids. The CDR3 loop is CASSNRDSPSYNSPLHF. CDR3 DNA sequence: TGTGCCAGCAGCAACCGGGACAGCCCCTCCTATAATTCACCCCTCCACTTT.

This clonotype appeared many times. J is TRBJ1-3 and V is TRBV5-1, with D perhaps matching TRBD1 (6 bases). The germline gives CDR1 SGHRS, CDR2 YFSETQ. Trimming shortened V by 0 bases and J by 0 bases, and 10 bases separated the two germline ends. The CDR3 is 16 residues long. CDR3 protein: CASSLVGASSGNTIYF. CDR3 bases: TGCGCCAGCAGCTTGGTGGGGGCGAGCTCTGGAAACACCATATATTTT.